This T cell receptor (beta chain) derives from a study of blood T cell repertoires in COVID-19. This clone was seen only once. The V end was cut by 3 bases, the J end by 2 bases, with 11 bases between. The CDR3 is made up of 15 amino acids. CDR1 is KGHSH and CDR2 is LQKENI in the germline V gene. Per the authors' pipeline: The assay estimated nucleated cells by amplifying reference gene primers. Assay: immunoSEQ multiplex PCR; the TCRdb copy retains only in-frame clones and omits some. That table supplies the V and J calls and clone size; D and trimming were determined from the DNA. The sample has tens of thousands of clones; approximately 83% are singletons.

The sequencing input was peripheral blood. The rearrangement joins TRBV18 to TRBJ1-5, with TRBD1 as a possible D gene (6 bases). This clonotype was obtained from a man at least 80 years old with active or convalescent COVID-19. CDR3 in DNA: TGTGCCAGCTCACCCACAGGGAAGGGCAATCAGCCCCAGCATTTT. Protein: CASSPTGKGNQPQHF.